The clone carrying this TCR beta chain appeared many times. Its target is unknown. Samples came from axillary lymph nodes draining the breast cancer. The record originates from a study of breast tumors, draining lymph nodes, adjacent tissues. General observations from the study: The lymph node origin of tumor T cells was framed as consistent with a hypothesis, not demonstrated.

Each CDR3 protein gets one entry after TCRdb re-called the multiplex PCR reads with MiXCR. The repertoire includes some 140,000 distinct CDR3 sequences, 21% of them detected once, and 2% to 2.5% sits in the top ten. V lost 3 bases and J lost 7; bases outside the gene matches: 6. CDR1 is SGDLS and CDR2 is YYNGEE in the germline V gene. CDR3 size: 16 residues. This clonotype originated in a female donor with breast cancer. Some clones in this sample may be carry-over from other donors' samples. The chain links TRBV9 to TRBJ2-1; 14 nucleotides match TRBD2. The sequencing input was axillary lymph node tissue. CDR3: CASSARTSGRINEQFF. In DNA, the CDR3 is TGTGCCAGCAGCGCCCGGACTAGCGGGAGGATAAATGAGCAGTTCTTC.